The present T cell receptor (beta chain) was sequenced within a study of blood T cell repertoires in COVID-19. Overall study context: Acute and convalescent COVID-19 specimens originated in the United States, Italy and Spain.

Trimming pared 2 bases from V and 5 bases from J, leaving 20 bases between. This CDR3 region has 17 residues. Per the germline V gene, CDR1 is KGHSH and CDR2 is LQKENI. Sequenced by immunoSEQ multiplex PCR; TCRdb stores in-frame clones only, minus some. Here the sample spans roughly 160,000 clones, more than 85% being singletons. In this sample, this clone turned up a few times. The receptor was isolated from a man between 18 and 35 years old with acute or convalescent COVID-19. The V gene is TRBV18, the J gene TRBJ2-3; perhaps TRBD2 as D (5 bases). The sample taken for sequencing was peripheral blood. CDR3 sequence (DNA): TGTGCCAGCTCACCAACTCGGACTCAAAGCCCAGGAGATACGCAGTATTTT. This gives the protein CASSPTRTQSPGDTQYF.